Listed here are 5 T cell receptor beta chains from one sample, sequenced in a study of cytomegalovirus exposure and HLA in healthy donors. Clones were sequenced by immunoSEQ multiplex PCR, and TCRdb holds only the in-frame ones, with some missing. The repertoire has roughly 230,000 clones, about nine tenths of them found once; the top ten carry 3% to 3.5%. The sequenced sample was PBMCs. These TCRs come from a young woman in good health and CMV-seronegative.

CDR3 sequence: CASSYFGGTEAFF. DNA for the CDR3: TGCGCCAGCAGCTACTTCGGGGGGACTGAAGCTTTCTTT. The chain joins TRBV5-1 to TRBJ1-1; D perhaps matches TRBD1 (5 bases). V dropped 3 bases and J dropped 5 bases, with 11 bases sitting between them. This CDR3 has 13 amino acids. Germline CDR1 SGHRS, CDR2 YFSETQ.

V and J are TRBV29-1 and TRBJ1-5; D ambiguous. CDR1 and CDR2 (germline): SQVTM, ANQGSEA. V shed 5 bases and J shed 6 bases, with 14 bases lying between them. This CDR3 has 13 amino acids. Here the CDR3 DNA reads TGCAGCGTTAAAACTAGTACAACTCAGCCCCAGCATTTT. Its translation is CSVKTSTTQPQHF.

This clone has just one count. The chain combines TRBV4-2 with TRBJ2-7; D tentatively fits TRBD1 or TRBD2 (6 bases each). CDR1 LGHNA and CDR2 YNFKEQ come from the germline V gene. V lost 0 bases and J 6 bases, leaving 9 bases between the germline ends. This CDR3 has 13 amino acids. The CDR3 DNA follows: TGTGCCAGCAGCCAAGAAGGGGGGAGCGAGCAGTACTTC. This translates into CASSQEGGSEQYF.

A single count supports this clone. Its ends do not fully match the called genes, so a read error is possible. The chain has TRBV7-3 and TRBJ2-7; D is possibly TRBD2 (5 bases). The CDR3 loop spans 15 amino acids. Germline V CDR1 and CDR2: SGHTA, FQGTGA. CDR3 loop: CASRLTPGSSYEQYF. Here the CDR3 DNA reads TGTGCCAGCAGGTTAACCCCGGGGAGCTCCTACGAGCAGTACTTC.

This sequence joins TRBV7-2 and TRBJ2-7; maybe TRBD2 (6 bases). The CDR3 has 16 amino acids. V was trimmed by 5 bases and J by 0 bases, leaving 17 bases between them. Germline V gene lookup returns CDR1 SGHTA and CDR2 FQGNSA. CDR3 DNA: TGTGCCAGCAGCCTAATGGGACTCCTGAGCTCCTACGAGCAGTACTTC. It codes for CASSLMGLLSSYEQYF.